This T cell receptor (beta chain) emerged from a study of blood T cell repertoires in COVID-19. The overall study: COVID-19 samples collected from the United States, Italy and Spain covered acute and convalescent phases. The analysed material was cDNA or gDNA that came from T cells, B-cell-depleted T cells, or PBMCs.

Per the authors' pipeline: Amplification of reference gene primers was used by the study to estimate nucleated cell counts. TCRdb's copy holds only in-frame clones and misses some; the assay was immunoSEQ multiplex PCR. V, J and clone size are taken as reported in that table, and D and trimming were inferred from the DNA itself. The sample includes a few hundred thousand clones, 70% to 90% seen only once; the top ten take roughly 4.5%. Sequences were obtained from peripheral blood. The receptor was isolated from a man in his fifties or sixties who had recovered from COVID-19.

The CDR3 DNA follows: TGCGCCAGCAGCCCCTTTGGTGGGACAGGGACTTACGAGCAGTACTTC. It yields the protein CASSPFGGTGTYEQYF. The genes are TRBV5-1 and TRBJ2-7, with 9 bases aligning to TRBD1. The CDR3 extends over 16 amino acids. V lost 4 bases to trimming and J lost 4 bases; unmatched junction nucleotides: 12. Germline assignment: CDR1 SGHRS and CDR2 YFSETQ.